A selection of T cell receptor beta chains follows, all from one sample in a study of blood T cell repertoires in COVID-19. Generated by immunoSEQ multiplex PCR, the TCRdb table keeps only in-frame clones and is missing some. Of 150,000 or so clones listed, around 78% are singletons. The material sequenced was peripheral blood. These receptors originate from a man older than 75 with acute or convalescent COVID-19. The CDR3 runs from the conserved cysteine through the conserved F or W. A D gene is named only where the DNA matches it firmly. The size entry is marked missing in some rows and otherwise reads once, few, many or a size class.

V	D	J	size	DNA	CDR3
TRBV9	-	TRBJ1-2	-	TGTGCCAGCAGTACCATGCCCGACGGAGGGGCTGGCTACACCTTC	CASSTMPDGGAGYTF
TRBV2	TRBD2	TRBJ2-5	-	TGTGCCAGCAGTGGACTAGCGGGGGGGCGGCTGTACTTC	CASSGLAGGRLYF
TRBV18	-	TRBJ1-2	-	TGTGCCAGCTCACCACCAAGGGAGGGCTATGGCTACACCTTC	CASSPPREGYGYTF
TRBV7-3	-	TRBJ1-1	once	TGTGCCAGCAGTTATGACAGGAACACTGAAGCTTTCTTT	CASSYDRNTEAFF
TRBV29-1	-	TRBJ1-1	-	TGCAGCCCCCGACAGGACCAGAACACTGAAGCTTTCTTT	CSPRQDQNTEAFF
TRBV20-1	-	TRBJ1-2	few	TGCAGTGTATATGGGAGGGGTGGCTACACCTTC	CSVYGRGGYTF
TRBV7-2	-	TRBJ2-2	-	TGTGCCAGCAGCCGCCGACTAGCGAACACCGGGGAGCTGTTTTTT	CASSRRLANTGELFF
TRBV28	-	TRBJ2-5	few	TGTGCCAGCAGTTTTGCCGGCTCCCAGGGAGAGACCCAGTACTTC	CASSFAGSQGETQYF
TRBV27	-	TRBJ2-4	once	TGTGCCAGCAGTTTAAAGTCGGGGGGCTTACAAGCGGTAGCCAAAAACATTCAGTACTTC	CASSLKSGGLQAVAKNIQYF
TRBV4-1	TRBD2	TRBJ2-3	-	TGCGCCAGCAGCCTTAGCGGGGGGGCTCCCACAGATACGCAGTATTTT	CASSLSGGAPTDTQYF
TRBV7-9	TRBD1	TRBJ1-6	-	TGTGCCAGCAGCTCAACTCAGGGGGCGAATTCACCCCTCCACTTT	CASSSTQGANSPLHF
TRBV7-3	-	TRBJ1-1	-	TGTGCCAGCAGCTTTTCCTATGGCACTGAAGCTTTCTTT	CASSFSYGTEAFF
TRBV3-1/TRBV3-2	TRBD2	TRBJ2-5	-	TGTGCCAGCAGCCCCTATCGTGCGGGGGGGCCGACTTGGCAGACCCAGTACTTC	CASSPYRAGGPTWQTQYF
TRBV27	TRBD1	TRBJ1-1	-	TGTGCCAGCCGATCACAGGGGGAGGGGACTGAAGCTTTCTTT	CASRSQGEGTEAFF
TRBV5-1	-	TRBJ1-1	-	TGCGCCAGCAGCTTGGTTTCGCAGGGCACTGAAGCTTTCTTT	CASSLVSQGTEAFF